The 12 T cell receptor beta chains given below trace back to one sample, sequenced in a study of chemoradiotherapy in HPV16-positive cancers. Data came from immunoSEQ multiplex PCR; TCRdb stores just in-frame clones and leaves some out. The sample includes around 19,000 clones, 85% to 95% of them seen just once. This specimen was blood, taken from a patient who underwent chemoradiotherapy. These receptors were taken from a human donor with HPV-associated anogenital cancer.

V is TRBV7-6 and J is TRBJ2-7; D may be TRBD2 (6 bases). Germline loops: CDR1 SGHVS, CDR2 FNYEAQ. The CDR3 extends over 14 amino acids. Trimming left V 1 base short and J 0 bases short, with 7 bases between. This CDR3 reads CASSLEEGSYEQYF. CDR3 coding DNA: TGTGCCAGCAGCTTAGAGGAGGGCTCCTACGAGCAGTACTTC.

The genes are TRBV6-4 and TRBJ2-3; perhaps TRBD2 as D (7 bases). This CDR3 has 15 amino acids. CDR1 MRHNA and CDR2 SNTAGT come from the germline V gene. V was pared by 6 bases and J by 3 bases, with 16 bases between. CDR3 nucleotides: TGTGCCAGCAGGATGCCGGGGGGCTGGACAGATACGCAGTATTTT. This translates into CASRMPGGWTDTQYF.

This chain uses TRBV18 with TRBJ2-5; D ambiguous. V was pared by 4 bases and J by 0 bases, with 6 bases between. The CDR3 is 13 residues long. The V gene's germline CDR1 is KGHSH and CDR2 LQKENI. DNA for the CDR3: TGTGCCAGCTCACTCACGTACCAAGAGACCCAGTACTTC. This translates into CASSLTYQETQYF.

This chain uses TRBV14 with TRBJ2-7; 8 bases fit TRBD1. Germline trimming cut 5 bases from V and 6 bases from J; bases unmatched to any gene: 6. This CDR3 spans 13 amino acids. CDR1 and CDR2 from the germline V gene are SGHDN and FVKESK. The CDR3 loop reads CASSLGQGREQYV. CDR3 DNA sequence: TGTGCCAGCAGCTTAGGACAGGGTCGCGAGCAGTACGTC.

CDR3 bases: TGTGCCAGCAGCTTACACGCCGGGCTAGCGGGGGTCACAGATACGCAGTATTTT. Protein sequence: CASSLHAGLAGVTDTQYF. The chain uses TRBV7-9 and TRBJ2-3; the match to TRBD2 covers 10 bases. Germline V gene lookup returns CDR1 SEHNR and CDR2 FQNEAQ (reference sequence). The CDR3 consists of 18 residues. The J segment lost 2 bases and the V segment lost 2 bases, leaving 10 bases of the junction unmatched.

The chain joins TRBV14 to TRBJ2-5; 10 bases fit TRBD2. Unmatched junction bases numbered 22, after V lost 3 bases and J lost 6 bases. Germline CDR1 and CDR2: SGHDN and FVKESK. This CDR3 spans 20 amino acids. The CDR3 spells CASSQGPGAGGTMRGKTQYF. The CDR3 nucleotides are TGTGCCAGCAGCCAGGGACCCGGAGCGGGGGGGACTATGAGAGGAAAGACCCAGTACTTC.

The chain combines TRBV30 with TRBJ2-5; 7 bases line up with TRBD2. Per germline, CDR1 GTSNPN and CDR2 SVGIG (reference sequence). CDR3 length: 16 amino acids. The J segment lost 5 bases and the V segment lost 0 bases, leaving 12 bases of the junction unmatched. Written as DNA, the CDR3 is TGTGCCTGGAGTGTTGCCGGGACTAACCTCAGGGAGACCCAGTACTTC. As protein: CAWSVAGTNLRETQYF.

The chain is built from TRBV5-6 and TRBJ2-7; unclear D gene. Germline CDR1 reads SGHDT; CDR2 reads YYEEEE. The CDR3 extends over 12 amino acids. Trimming took 0 bases from V and 2 from J, leaving 3 bases between them. In DNA, the CDR3 is TGTGCCAGCAGCTTGGTACCCTACGAGCAGTACTTC. It translates to CASSLVPYEQYF.

This chain joins TRBV7-8 and TRBJ1-5; D may be TRBD1 (6 bases). Trimming took 4 bases from V and 3 from J, leaving 10 bases between them. The CDR3 contains 14 residues. Germline lookup yields CDR1 SGHVS and CDR2 FQNEAQ. The DNA for the CDR3 is TGTGCCAGCAGCTCCCGGGACAACAATCAGCCCCAGCATTTT. It codes for CASSSRDNNQPQHF.

The CDR3 region is CASSFGQGANYGYTF. For the CDR3, the DNA is TGTGCCAGCAGCTTCGGACAGGGGGCAAACTATGGCTACACCTTC. The chain combines TRBV7-2 with TRBJ1-2; 11 bases align to TRBD1. Germline V gives CDR1 SGHTA, CDR2 FQGNSA. The CDR3 length is 15 residues. The junction had 2 bases not matched to a gene; V was cut back by 3 bases and J by 2 bases.

The chain has TRBV6-4 and TRBJ1-1; D is ambiguous. CDR1 is MRHNA and CDR2 is SNTAGT in the germline V gene. V lost 8 bases, J lost 4 bases, and 14 bases lay in between. CDR3 length equals 13 residues. The CDR3 DNA reads as TGTGCCAGCTCAAAGGGCGGCGGCACTGAAGCTTTCTTT. It encodes CASSKGGGTEAFF.

The chain recombines TRBV5-1 with TRBJ2-1, with D maybe TRBD1 (6 bases). The CDR3 length is 14 residues. V was clipped by 5 bases and J by 5 bases, with 14 bases between them. Germline-derived CDR1 and CDR2 are SGHRS and YFSETQ. In DNA, the CDR3 is TGCGCCAGCAGGGTCGGACAGAACGACAATGAGCAGTTCTTC. This sequence encodes CASRVGQNDNEQFF.